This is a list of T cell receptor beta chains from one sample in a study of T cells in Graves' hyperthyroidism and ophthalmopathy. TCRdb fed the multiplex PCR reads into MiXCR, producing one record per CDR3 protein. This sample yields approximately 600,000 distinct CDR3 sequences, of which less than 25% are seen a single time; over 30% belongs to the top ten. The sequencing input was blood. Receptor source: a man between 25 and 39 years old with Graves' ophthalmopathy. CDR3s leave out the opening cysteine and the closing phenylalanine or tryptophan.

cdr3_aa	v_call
ASSLWKGENYGYT	TRBV12-3/TRBV12-4
ASRPDSWYEQY	TRBV6-1
ASGTAQKGYT	TRBV2
ASSLNWESSEQY	TRBV7-6
ASSSEGLAGAGETQY	TRBV7-2
ASMSEETQY	TRBV2
AWSELINEQF	TRBV30
ASSQDFRANTEAF	TRBV4-1
ASSPRQELAKNIQY	TRBV3-1
ASSGGGRDSDQPQH	TRBV2
ASRGTGGYEQY	TRBV19
SAKNPSGSSTDTQY	TRBV20-1
ASSLPNPPGQTPMNTEAF	TRBV28
ARAGGGGNYNEQF	TRBV30
ASSDTTYTDTQY	TRBV18
SARYREGETQY	TRBV20-1
ASSQGQGDNSPLH	TRBV10-2
ASSSIQGSLHGYT	TRBV11-2
ASSSPGLAGSYEQY	TRBV6-1
ASSPPLNQPQH	TRBV18
ASSRPAGGTEAF	TRBV5-1
ASSLGTSGANEQF	TRBV13
ASSLPSGSEDTQY	TRBV28
ASSLGLQETQY	TRBV12-3/TRBV12-4
ASSFESGAAEAF	TRBV5-1
ASSLVRDPTYEQY	TRBV11-2
ASSPFLGGSYEQY	TRBV7-2
ASSQDAQRERRDTQY	TRBV14
ASSADRREAF	TRBV5-6
SAISGQAKFGELF	TRBV20-1
ASSKFAVTGNTIY	TRBV28
ASSEVGQGKGSYT	TRBV6-1
ASSVGLAGVTGELF	TRBV28
ASSFSLTGELF	TRBV11-2
ASRTGPGEQF	TRBV28
AISESVWREENNEQF	TRBV10-3
ASSPIGLARNTDTQY	TRBV4-2
ASSLRTRTYEQY	TRBV28
SVGRETNYGYT	TRBV29-1
ASSPRDGGATNEKLF	TRBV2
ASSQGVTNYGYT	TRBV3-1
ASSQAGASSYEQY	TRBV4-1
ASSRSGRITSYNEQF	TRBV14